What follows are 4 T cell receptor beta chains derived from one specimen sequenced in a study of T cell repertoires in ileal Crohn's disease. Repertoires were generated with immunoSEQ multiplex PCR, while TCRdb's copy carries only in-frame clones and drops some. This table holds about 4,000 clones, 85% found once. Time point here: neoterminal ileum biopsy at postoperative endoscopy, about 6 months after surgery. The sample consisted of ileal tissue. These receptor sequences come from an adult with Crohn's disease.

The genes are TRBV7-9 and TRBJ1-2; a possible D gene is TRBD1 (6 bases). There are 16 residues in the CDR3. Germline V gene sequence: CDR1 SEHNR, CDR2 FQNEAQ (reference sequence). Trimming shortened V by 1 base and J by 2 bases, and 14 bases separated the two germline ends. The CDR3: CASSLVGGRVNYGYTF. The CDR3 DNA sequence: TGTGCCAGCAGCTTAGTTGGGGGCAGGGTAAACTATGGCTACACCTTC.

This chain links TRBV27 with TRBJ1-2, with D possibly being TRBD1 (5 bases). Trimming cost V 2 bases and J 1 base, with 11 bases left between them. CDR3 length equals 15 residues. The germline V gene encodes CDR1 MNHEY and CDR2 SMNVEV (reference sequence). In nucleotides, the CDR3 is TGTGCCAGCAGTTTAAACGGGGGGATTAACTATGGCTACACCTTC. Translating it yields CASSLNGGINYGYTF.

Written as DNA, the CDR3 is TGTGCCAGCATTTTACAGGGGACAGATACGCAGTATTTT. It encodes CASILQGTDTQYF. The V gene is TRBV6-6, the J gene TRBJ2-3, with 7 bases that match TRBD1. J was trimmed by 3 bases and V by 7 bases; bases with no gene match: 4. Looked up from germline, CDR1 is MNHNY and CDR2 is SVGAGI (reference sequence). The CDR3 sequence is 13 residues long.

This clone has only a few counts. This rearrangement joins TRBV15 to TRBJ2-1; TRBD2 matches at 11 bases. This CDR3 spans 19 amino acids. From germline, CDR1 is LNHNV and CDR2 YYDKDF (reference sequence). V lost 0 bases, J lost 6 bases, and 13 bases stayed unmatched. As DNA, the CDR3 is TGTGCCACCAGCAGAGATCCGTTACTAGCGGGGGTGGGGGTCAATGAGCAGTTCTTC. Its protein is CATSRDPLLAGVGVNEQFF.